This TCR beta chain was sequenced for a study of cytomegalovirus exposure and HLA in healthy donors. Study results and caveats: Donors were assumed by presence/absence analyses to have roughly uniform sequencing depth. Accurate HLA-A and HLA-B prediction from TCR beta sequences was reported for most subjects.

A multiplex PCR was run with 60 Vbeta primers and 13 Jbeta primers. Measured with immunoSEQ multiplex PCR; TCRdb has only the in-frame clones, and not every one. The sample holds approximately 97,000 clones; approximately 64% are singletons and the top ten take 4.8%. The CDR3 has 16 residues. V shed 6 bases, J shed 3 bases, and the junction held 7 bases outside the gene matches. Germline loops: CDR1 SNHLY, CDR2 FYNNEI. Turning to this clone: Its antigen is currently unknown.

This chain uses TRBV2 with TRBJ2-2; 10 positions match TRBD2. Sequences were obtained from PBMCs. The TCR comes from a human donor in good health. CDR3 sequence reads: CASRVIAGGDTGELFF. The CDR3 nucleotides are TGTGCCAGCAGGGTTATAGCGGGAGGTGACACCGGGGAGCTGTTTTTT.